This T cell receptor beta chain was recorded in a study of T cell repertoires in breast cancer. An expanded emulsion RT-PCR with primers for all TCR V genes paired CD8+ T cell chains. Overnight incubation in about 10 IU/mL IL-2 followed CD8 positive selection of the T cells. Study-wide results and limits: Transcript abundance and primer differences skewed clone recovery in emulsion RT-PCR.

During the second nested PCR, blocking oligonucleotides suppressed genes that were not paired. Each CDR3 protein gets one entry after TCRdb re-called the emulsion pairing reads with MiXCR. The data show roughly 40,000 distinct CDR3 sequences, 35% to 50% seen once. Concerning this clonotype: Its target is not known. This may come from a read error, since a much larger clone is one base off.

The sequence was collected from a pool of human donors with breast cancer or a healthy control (not recorded which). The sample was CD8+ T cells.

The CDR3 region is CSQGCGRDTQYF. CDR3 sequence (DNA): TGCAGTCAAGGGTGTGGGAGAGATACGCAGTATTTT. V and J are TRBV20-1 and TRBJ2-3, with a tentative D call TRBD2 (5 bases). The CDR3 runs to 12 residues. Germline assignment: CDR1 DFQATT and CDR2 SNEGSKA (reference sequence). V lost 8 bases and J lost 5, with 14 bases in between.